The 14 T cell receptor beta chains presented below share a single source sample, sequenced in a study of blood T cell repertoires in COVID-19. Sequencing was performed with immunoSEQ multiplex PCR; in TCRdb, only in-frame clones are kept and a portion is missing. The sample yields 65,000 to 70,000 clones, about 89% seen once. The sample comprised peripheral blood. The receptors stem from a man aged 50 or older with active COVID-19.

In this sample, this clone turned up a few times. The V gene is TRBV7-2, the J gene TRBJ1-2; unclear D gene. Germline V gene sequence: CDR1 SGHTA, CDR2 FQGNSA. The CDR3 covers 12 residues. Trimming removed 1 base at V and 8 bases at J, with 8 bases between. The CDR3 DNA reads TGTGCCAGCAGCTTAGATTCCCGGGGCTACACCTTC. Protein: CASSLDSRGYTF.

V gene TRBV6-5 combines with J gene TRBJ2-5; weak D call: TRBD1 (5 bases). Germline CDR1 is MNHEY and CDR2 is SVGAGI. This CDR3 contains 15 residues. The ends were cut back, 4 bases at V and 2 bases at J, with 14 bases in the middle. CDR3 protein: CASSSQWGGQETQYF. In nucleotides, the CDR3 is TGTGCCAGCAGTTCGCAGTGGGGCGGTCAAGAGACCCAGTACTTC.

This clone is medium-sized within its sample. V gene TRBV19 combines with J gene TRBJ1-5; 10 positions match TRBD1. Germline CDR1 reads LNHDA; CDR2 reads SQIVND (reference sequence). The CDR3 runs to 16 residues. V lost 5 bases and J lost 3; bases outside the gene matches: 7. CDR3 sequence (DNA): TGTGCCAGTAGTCGAACCGGGACAGGGGACAATCAGCCCCAGCATTTT. Its translation: CASSRTGTGDNQPQHF.

The chain has TRBV4-1 and TRBJ2-7; no clear D. The CDR3 is 15 residues long. Germline CDR1 MGHRA, CDR2 YSYEKL. V lost 0 bases, J lost 2 bases, and 11 bases lay in between. The CDR3 DNA reads TGCGCCAGCAGCCAAGACTGGGTGCAGGCCTACGAGCAGTACTTC. Translation: CASSQDWVQAYEQYF.

CDR3 sequence reads: CAWSSGGTQETQYF. CDR3 DNA sequence: TGTGCCTGGAGTTCGGGGGGCACTCAAGAGACCCAGTACTTC. The chain is built from TRBV30 and TRBJ2-5; D might be TRBD2 (7 bases). Trimming removed 2 bases at V and 2 bases at J, with 12 bases between. There are 14 residues in the CDR3. The germline CDR1 and CDR2 sequences are GTSNPN and SVGIG (reference sequence).

V gene TRBV19 combines with J gene TRBJ1-4; tentative D call: TRBD1 (5 bases). The germline gives CDR1 LNHDA, CDR2 SQIVND (reference sequence). The CDR3 extends over 14 amino acids. V was pared by 6 bases and J by 5 bases, with 13 bases between. CDR3 residues: CASRDRRTNEKLFF. CDR3 nucleotide sequence: TGTGCCAGTAGAGATCGGCGGACAAATGAAAAACTGTTTTTT. The complete variable domain, with remaining parts taken from reference TRBV19 and TRBJ1-4, reads DGGITQSPKYLFRKEGQNVTLSCEQNLNHDAMYWYRQDPGQGLRLIYYSQIVNDFQKGDIAEGYSVSREKKESFPLTVTSAQKNPTAFYLCASRDRRTNEKLFFGSGTQLSVL.

This clone has more than one count but fewer than ten. V and J are TRBV6-6 and TRBJ2-7; TRBD2 matches 8 bases. Germline-derived CDR1 and CDR2 are MNHNY and SVGAGI (reference sequence). V lost 1 base to trimming and J lost 3 bases; unmatched junction nucleotides: 2. This CDR3 spans 14 amino acids. The CDR3 is CASSYLAGNYEQYF. CDR3 nucleotides: TGTGCCAGCAGTTACTTAGCGGGGAACTACGAGCAGTACTTC.

The J gene is TRBJ2-1, the V gene TRBV9, with 10 nucleotides matching TRBD2. V gave up 4 bases and J gave up 9 bases; unmatched junction bases: 19. There are 18 residues in the CDR3. Germline V lookup: CDR1 SGDLS, CDR2 YYNGEE. For the CDR3, the DNA is TGTGCCAGCAGCACTCGACCCCCAGTCGGGACTAGCGTACCTGAGCAGTTCTTC. This sequence encodes CASSTRPPVGTSVPEQFF.

The chain carries TRBV2 and TRBJ1-3, with unresolved D. The CDR3 is made up of 14 amino acids. The V gene's germline CDR1 is SNHLY and CDR2 FYNNEI. The V end was cut by 5 bases, the J end by 2 bases, with 10 bases between. The CDR3 spells CASSNPSAGNTIYF. The CDR3 DNA sequence: TGTGCCAGCAGTAACCCCAGCGCTGGAAACACCATATATTTT.

The chain recombines TRBV11-2 with TRBJ2-3; TRBD2 matches at 14 bases. Germline V lookup: CDR1 SGHAT, CDR2 FQNNGV. V was pared by 1 base and J by 4 bases, with 7 bases of the junction left unmatched. This CDR3 is 18 amino acids long. CDR3 residues: CASSLALGLAGAADTQYF. The CDR3 bases are TGTGCCAGCAGCTTAGCCTTGGGACTAGCGGGAGCGGCAGATACGCAGTATTTT. Variable domain in full (rest from reference TRBV11-2 and TRBJ2-3): EAGVAQSPRYKIIEKRQSVAFWCNPISGHATLYWYQQILGQGPKLLIQFQNNGVVDDSQLPKDRFSAERLKGVDSTLKIQPAKLEDSAVYLCASSLALGLAGAADTQYFGPGTRLTVL.

As DNA, the CDR3 is TGTGCCAGCAGCTTATTCGACAGGGGCGGACGAGGCAATCAGCCCCAGCATTTT. It codes for CASSLFDRGGRGNQPQHF. The chain recombines TRBV5-6 with TRBJ1-5; 8 nucleotides align to TRBD1. The CDR3 extends over 18 amino acids. Germline CDR1 is SGHDT and CDR2 is YYEEEE. The trim removed 2 bases at V and 2 bases at J, leaving 12 bases unmatched.

The chain has TRBV6-2 or TRBV6-3 and TRBJ1-5, with 7 bases matching TRBD1. V shed 2 bases, J shed 5 bases, and the junction held 3 bases outside the gene matches. This CDR3 region has 14 residues. CDR1 is MNHEY and CDR2 is SVGEGT in the germline V gene. The CDR3 DNA reads as TGTGCCAGCAGTTACGTCAGGGGGGATCAGCCCCAGCATTTT. This gives the protein CASSYVRGDQPQHF.

CDR3 nucleotides: TGTGCCAGCAGCTTATTATCTGCGCACGGGGCTTTCTTT. Translated: CASSLLSAHGAFF. V usage is TRBV7-8 and J usage is TRBJ1-1, with D hard to call. Germline lookup yields CDR1 SGHVS and CDR2 FQNEAQ. V lost 2 bases and J 11 bases, leaving 15 bases between the germline ends. The CDR3 is 13 amino acids.

This clone was observed a handful of times. The CDR3 DNA sequence: TGTGCCAGCAGAGCGGACAGGGGGGGCTACACCTTC. As protein: CASRADRGGYTF. The chain joins TRBV12-3 or TRBV12-4 to TRBJ1-2, with TRBD1 identical over 10 bases. The V gene end was trimmed by 6 bases and the J gene end by 8 bases; junction bases not matched to a gene: 3. This CDR3 has 12 amino acids.